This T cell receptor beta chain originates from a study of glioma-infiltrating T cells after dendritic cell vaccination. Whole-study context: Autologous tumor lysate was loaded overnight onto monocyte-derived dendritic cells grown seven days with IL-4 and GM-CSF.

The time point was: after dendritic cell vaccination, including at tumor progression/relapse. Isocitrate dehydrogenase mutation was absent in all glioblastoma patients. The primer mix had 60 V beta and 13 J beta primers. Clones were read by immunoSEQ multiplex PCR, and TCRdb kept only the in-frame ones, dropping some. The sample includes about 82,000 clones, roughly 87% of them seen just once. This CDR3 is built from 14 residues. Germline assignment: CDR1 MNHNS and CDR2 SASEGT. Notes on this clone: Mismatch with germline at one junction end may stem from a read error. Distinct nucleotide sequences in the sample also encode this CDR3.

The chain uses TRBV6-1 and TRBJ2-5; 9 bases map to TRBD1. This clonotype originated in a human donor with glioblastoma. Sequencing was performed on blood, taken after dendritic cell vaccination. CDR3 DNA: TGCGCCAGCAGTGAAGGACAGGGGCGGCAGACCCAGTACTTC. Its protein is CASSEGQGRQTQYF.